The rows below give T cell receptor beta chains drawn from one sample of a study of blood T cell repertoires in COVID-19. Sequencing used immunoSEQ multiplex PCR; TCRdb keeps in-frame clones, though not all of them. The data hold around 150,000 clones, with about 86% observed a single time. The sequenced material came from peripheral blood. The receptors were sampled from a man aged 18-30 years with acute or convalescent COVID-19. Each CDR3 is given with its conserved first and last residue. Each record gives: D gene, V gene, clone size, J gene, CDR3 protein, CDR3 DNA. A D gene is named only where the DNA matches it firmly. Some rows mark clone size as missing; the rest say once, few, many or name a class of expanded clone.

D gene: .
V gene: TRBV19
clone size: .
J gene: TRBJ1-2
CDR3 protein: CASSSPGDYGYTF
CDR3 DNA: TGTGCCAGTAGTAGCCCAGGGGACTATGGCTACACCTTC

D gene: .
V gene: TRBV6-5
clone size: .
J gene: TRBJ1-2
CDR3 protein: CASITAAGSRSGYTF
CDR3 DNA: TGTGCCAGCATCACCGCGGCGGGCTCCCGATCAGGCTACACCTTC

D gene: TRBD1
V gene: TRBV4-2
clone size: .
J gene: TRBJ1-5
CDR3 protein: CASSQDRDQPQHF
CDR3 DNA: TGTGCCAGCAGTCAGGACAGGGATCAGCCCCAGCATTTT

D gene: .
V gene: TRBV2
clone size: .
J gene: TRBJ2-2
CDR3 protein: CASTVTANTGELFF
CDR3 DNA: TGTGCCAGCACGGTTACGGCGAACACCGGGGAGCTGTTTTTT

D gene: TRBD2
V gene: TRBV7-2
clone size: .
J gene: TRBJ2-7
CDR3 protein: CASSSRLAGGPPYEQYF
CDR3 DNA: TGTGCCAGCAGCTCGAGACTAGCGGGGGGCCCACCCTACGAGCAGTACTTC

D gene: .
V gene: TRBV3-1/TRBV3-2
clone size: .
J gene: TRBJ1-6
CDR3 protein: CASSQDQRDSPLHF
CDR3 DNA: TGTGCCAGCAGCCAAGATCAGCGGGATTCACCCCTCCACTTT

D gene: .
V gene: TRBV6-2/TRBV6-3
clone size: .
J gene: TRBJ2-7
CDR3 protein: CASSLRPGFYEQYF
CDR3 DNA: TGTGCCAGCAGCCTCAGGCCAGGGTTCTACGAGCAGTACTTC

D gene: TRBD1
V gene: TRBV5-4
clone size: .
J gene: TRBJ2-5
CDR3 protein: CASSLQGATETQYF
CDR3 DNA: TGTGCCAGCAGCTTACAGGGGGCTACAGAGACCCAGTACTTC

D gene: .
V gene: TRBV2
clone size: .
J gene: TRBJ2-1
CDR3 protein: CASRVQGGGFDEQFF
CDR3 DNA: TGTGCCAGCAGAGTACAGGGGGGGGGTTTTGATGAGCAGTTCTTC

D gene: TRBD1
V gene: TRBV30
clone size: .
J gene: TRBJ1-5
CDR3 protein: CAWSTGELLWDQPQHF
CDR3 DNA: TGTGCCTGGAGCACAGGGGAGTTGTTGTGGGATCAGCCCCAGCATTTT

D gene: .
V gene: TRBV28
clone size: once
J gene: TRBJ1-2
CDR3 protein: CASSLGGSSGYGYTF
CDR3 DNA: TGTGCCAGCAGTTTAGGGGGGTCTTCTGGCTATGGCTACACCTTC

D gene: .
V gene: TRBV30
clone size: .
J gene: TRBJ1-4
CDR3 protein: CAWSPRGREKLFF
CDR3 DNA: TGTGCCTGGAGTCCCCGGGGAAGGGAAAAACTGTTTTTT

D gene: .
V gene: TRBV18
clone size: .
J gene: TRBJ2-7
CDR3 protein: CASSTDRYEQYF
CDR3 DNA: TGTGCCAGCTCAACCGACAGGTACGAGCAGTACTTC

D gene: .
V gene: TRBV5-8
clone size: once
J gene: TRBJ1-1
CDR3 protein: CASSLVFGGGENTEAFF
CDR3 DNA: TGTGCCAGCAGCTTGGTATTTGGAGGAGGGGAAAACACTGAAGCTTTCTTT